The 17 T cell receptor beta chains below come from one sample, sequenced in a study of T-cell reconstitution after alpha-beta-depleted transplantation in children. Unique molecular identifiers were incorporated into the prepared TCRbeta library. TCRdb re-called the PCR reads through MiXCR, storing one row per CDR3 protein. The data show some 240,000 distinct CDR3 sequences, around 8.9% seen once. This material consisted of PBMCs from the stem cell graft donor, taken from the stem cell graft. The receptors shown here come from a human donor who donated a stem cell graft to a child with SCID.

This clonotype was detected many times. J is TRBJ2-3 and V is TRBV5-1; D possibly corresponds to TRBD1 (6 bases). This CDR3 is 16 amino acids long. Germline V CDR1 and CDR2: SGHRS, YFSETQ. The ends were cut back, 0 bases at V and 2 bases at J, with 13 bases in the middle. CDR3 nucleotide sequence: TGCGCCAGCAGCTTGGAAGCAGGGGCCTACACAGATACGCAGTATTTT. This translates into CASSLEAGAYTDTQYF.

This clonotype was seen more than once but under ten times. The chain joins TRBV28 to TRBJ2-7, with D possibly TRBD1 on 6 matching bases. Germline V lookup: CDR1 MDHEN, CDR2 SYDVKM. The V gene lost 6 bases and the J gene lost 1 base, with 22 bases spanning the gap. The CDR3 is made up of 17 amino acids. As DNA, the CDR3 is TGTGCCAGCAGCCGTTCTCCTTTGACAGGATTATCCTACGAGCAGTACTTC. Its protein product is CASSRSPLTGLSYEQYF.

The chain uses TRBV5-1 and TRBJ1-5; 9 bases are shared with TRBD1. The CDR3 sequence is 15 residues long. Germline V CDR1 and CDR2: SGHRS, YFSETQ. The ends lost 4 bases at V and 5 bases at J; junction bases unmatched: 7. The CDR3 is CASSPTGTGYQPQHF. DNA of the CDR3: TGCGCCAGCAGCCCCACCGGGACAGGGTATCAGCCCCAGCATTTT.

This clonotype was counted at least ten times. The chain couples TRBV20-1 to TRBJ1-4; TRBD1 is a possible D gene (5 bases). Germline V gene lookup returns CDR1 DFQATT and CDR2 SNEGSKA (reference sequence). The CDR3 is made up of 15 amino acids. V was cut by 4 bases and J by 0 bases, with 12 bases left in between. CDR3 sequence: CSATDSVATNEKLFF. The CDR3 DNA sequence: TGCAGTGCTACAGACAGTGTGGCAACTAATGAAAAACTGTTTTTT.

This clonotype was recorded at least ten times. This CDR3 is CASSPRLASSTDTQYF. The DNA for the CDR3 is TGCGCCAGCAGCCCGAGGCTAGCATCAAGCACAGATACGCAGTATTTT. V gene TRBV4-3 combines with J gene TRBJ2-3, with a possible D match to TRBD2 (5 bases). CDR3 length: 16 residues. Germline V gives CDR1 LGHNA, CDR2 YSLEER. V was clipped by 4 bases and J by 0 bases, with 14 bases between them.

The V call is TRBV5-1, the J call TRBJ2-2, with a tentative D call TRBD1 (6 bases). The V gene's germline CDR1 is SGHRS and CDR2 YFSETQ. This CDR3 is 14 amino acids long. Trimming pared 3 bases from V and 4 bases from J, leaving 10 bases between. The CDR3 nucleotides are TGCGCCAGCAGCTCCGGGACAATCACCGGGGAGCTGTTTTTT. Encoded protein: CASSSGTITGELFF.

This clonotype was recorded at least ten times. The genes are TRBV7-2 and TRBJ2-1, with a tentative D call TRBD2 (7 bases). The CDR3 covers 12 residues. Per the germline V gene, CDR1 is SGHTA and CDR2 is FQGNSA. V was pared by 8 bases and J by 9 bases, with 14 bases between. DNA for the CDR3: TGTGCCAGCGGAAGACGGGGGGCTGAGCAGTTCTTC. Translating it yields CASGRRGAEQFF.

This clonotype was detected ten times or more. The gene calls are TRBV5-6 and TRBJ2-5; D not resolved. The CDR3 contains 14 residues. The V end lost 5 bases, the J end lost 5 bases, and 16 bases lay between the germline ends. Germline V CDR1 and CDR2: SGHDT, YYEEEE. Here the CDR3 reads CASSVLPNGETQYF. CDR3 DNA: TGTGCCAGCAGTGTTCTACCGAACGGGGAGACCCAGTACTTC.

In this sample, this clonotype turned up many times. V usage is TRBV5-1 and J usage is TRBJ1-1; 8 positions agree with TRBD1. Germline CDR1 and CDR2: SGHRS and YFSETQ. V shed 2 bases and J 2 bases; nucleotides not matched to a gene: 8. This CDR3 has 16 residues. CDR3 DNA sequence: TGCGCCAGCAGCTTATTACAGGGGGGGACTAACACTGAAGCTTTCTTT. This sequence encodes CASSLLQGGTNTEAFF.

This clonotype was seen repeatedly, ten times or more. The chain has TRBV5-1 and TRBJ2-2; the match to TRBD2 covers 7 bases. Per the germline V gene, CDR1 is SGHRS and CDR2 is YFSETQ. The V and J ends lost 1 base and 2 bases, in that order; junction bases with no gene match: 8. CDR3 length: 17 amino acids. The CDR3 sequence is CASSLRVAGTNTGELFF. The CDR3 DNA is TGCGCCAGCAGCTTGAGGGTAGCGGGCACCAACACCGGGGAGCTGTTTTTT. The full variable domain, rest sourced from reference TRBV5-1 and TRBJ2-2, is KAGVTQTPRYLIKTRGQQVTLSCSPISGHRSVSWYQQTPGQGLQFLFEYFSETQRNKGNFPGRFSGRQFSNSRSEMNVSTLELGDSALYLCASSLRVAGTNTGELFFGEGSRLTVL.

This clonotype was observed at least ten times. The chain couples TRBV7-9 to TRBJ1-1; the D gene is possibly TRBD1 (6 bases). Germline V lookup: CDR1 SEHNR, CDR2 FQNEAQ (reference sequence). The CDR3 length is 13 residues. The V end was cut by 1 base, the J end by 11 bases, with 14 bases between. The CDR3 coding sequence is TGTGCCAGCAGCTTAGAGTGGGGGGCTCGGGCTTTCTTT. This gives the protein CASSLEWGARAFF.

This clonotype was observed at least ten times. This may be a read error, as it is one base from a much larger clone. J is TRBJ1-5 and V is TRBV7-9, with D maybe TRBD1 (5 bases). The V gene's germline CDR1 is SEHNR and CDR2 FQNEAQ (reference sequence). The V and J ends lost 3 bases and 0 bases respectively, with 6 bases between them. CDR3 length: 14 amino acids. The CDR3 sequence is CASSFDSSNQPQHF. In nucleotides, the CDR3 is TGTGCCAGCAGCTTCGACAGTAGCAATCAGCCCCAGCATTTT. The entire variable domain, with the rest obtained from reference TRBV7-9 and TRBJ1-5, is as follows: DTGVSQNPRHKITKRGQNVTFRCDPISEHNRLYWYRQTLGQGPEFLTYFQNEAQLEKSRLLSDRFSAERPKGSFSTLEIQRTEQGDSAMYLCASSFDSSNQPQHFGDGTRLSIL.

The chain carries TRBV7-2 and TRBJ2-1; weak D call: TRBD1 (6 bases). CDR3 length: 15 residues. Trimming stripped 5 bases from V and 7 bases from J, with 18 bases between. Per the germline V gene, CDR1 is SGHTA and CDR2 is FQGNSA. In DNA, the CDR3 is TGTGCCAGCAGCCCCCGGGACACCGGTGGGAATGAGCAGTTCTTC. It yields the protein CASSPRDTGGNEQFF.

The CDR3 spells CASSLVVGGGMNTEAFF. The CDR3 DNA reads TGTGCCAGCAGTTTAGTAGTGGGGGGGGGGATGAACACTGAAGCTTTCTTT. The genes are TRBV28 and TRBJ1-1; possible D gene TRBD1, 5 bases. Trimming cost V 2 bases and J 0 bases, with 16 bases left between them. This CDR3 has 17 amino acids. Per the germline V gene, CDR1 is MDHEN and CDR2 is SYDVKM.

The table lists this clonotype with many counts. The chain has TRBV20-1 and TRBJ2-1; 8 bases are shared with TRBD2. The V segment lost 0 bases and the J segment 4 bases; nucleotides outside the gene matches: 11. The CDR3 loop spans 17 amino acids. CDR1 is DFQATT, CDR2 SNEGSKA, per germline (reference sequence). The CDR3 sequence is CSARDRAGGTKYNEQFF. In DNA, the CDR3 is TGCAGTGCTAGAGATAGGGCGGGGGGTACAAAGTACAATGAGCAGTTCTTC.

This clonotype appeared many times. The J gene is TRBJ1-2, the V gene TRBV24-1; D gene unclear. The CDR3 has 12 amino acids. V was cut by 9 bases and J by 2 bases, with 9 bases left in between. Germline loops: CDR1 KGHDR, CDR2 SFDVKD. Written as DNA, the CDR3 is TGTGCCACCTTCGACGGAAACTATGGCTACACCTTC. This gives the protein CATFDGNYGYTF.

This clonotype was observed a single time. The gene calls are TRBV13 and TRBJ1-1; 9 bases fit TRBD1. The V gene's germline CDR1 is PRHDT and CDR2 FYEKMQ (reference sequence). The CDR3 length is 17 residues. V gave up 1 base and J gave up 1 base; unmatched junction bases: 7. The CDR3 DNA is TGTGCCAGCAGCTTAGCAACTAAGACAGGGGGGAACACTGAAGCTTTCTTT. This codes for CASSLATKTGGNTEAFF.